The clone carrying this TCR beta chain was observed a single time. Assay: immunoSEQ multiplex PCR; the TCRdb copy retains only in-frame clones and omits some. The table includes more than 80,000 clones, over 55% detected once. This specimen belongs to a study of blood T cell repertoires in COVID-19. This CDR3 is built from 16 residues. Per germline, CDR1 LGHNA and CDR2 YNFKEQ. Trimming took 1 base from V and 5 from J; bases not matched to a gene: 9. The clonotype comes from a human donor with acute or convalescent COVID-19. The donor label of this sample is uncertain. The V call is TRBV4-2, the J call TRBJ2-3; TRBD1 matches at 7 bases. The sequenced sample consisted of peripheral blood. CDR3 nucleotides: TGTGCCAGCAGCCAAGTCCTGAGGGGGCAGGGAGATACGCAGTATTTT. Its protein product is CASSQVLRGQGDTQYF.